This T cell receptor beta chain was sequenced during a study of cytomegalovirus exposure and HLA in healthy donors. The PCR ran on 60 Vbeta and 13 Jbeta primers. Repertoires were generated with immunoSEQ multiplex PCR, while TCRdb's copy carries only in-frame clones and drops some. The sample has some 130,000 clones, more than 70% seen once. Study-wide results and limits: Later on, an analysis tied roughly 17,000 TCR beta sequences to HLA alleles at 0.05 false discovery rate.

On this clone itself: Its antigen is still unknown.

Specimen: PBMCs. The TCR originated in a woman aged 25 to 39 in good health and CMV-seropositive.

In nucleotides, the CDR3 is TGTGCCAGCCGCCCTTCTAGCGGGAGGGCCTACGAGCAGTACTTC. It yields the protein CASRPSSGRAYEQYF. The chain employs TRBV25-1 and TRBJ2-7; 12 nucleotides agree with TRBD2. This CDR3 is built from 15 residues. Germline CDR1 is MGHDK and CDR2 is SYGVNS. Germline trimming cut 8 bases from V and 2 bases from J; bases unmatched to any gene: 7.